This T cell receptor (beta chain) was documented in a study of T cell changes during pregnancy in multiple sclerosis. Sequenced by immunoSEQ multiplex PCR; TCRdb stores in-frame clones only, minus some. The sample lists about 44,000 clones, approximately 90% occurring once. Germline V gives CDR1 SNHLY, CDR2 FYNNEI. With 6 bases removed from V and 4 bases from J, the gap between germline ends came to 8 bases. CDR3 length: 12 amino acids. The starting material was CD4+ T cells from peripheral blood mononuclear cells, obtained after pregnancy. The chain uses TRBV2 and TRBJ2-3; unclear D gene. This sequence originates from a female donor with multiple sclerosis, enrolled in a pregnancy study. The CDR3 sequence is CASSPKPDTQYF. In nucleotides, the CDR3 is TGTGCCAGCAGCCCTAAGCCAGATACGCAGTATTTT.